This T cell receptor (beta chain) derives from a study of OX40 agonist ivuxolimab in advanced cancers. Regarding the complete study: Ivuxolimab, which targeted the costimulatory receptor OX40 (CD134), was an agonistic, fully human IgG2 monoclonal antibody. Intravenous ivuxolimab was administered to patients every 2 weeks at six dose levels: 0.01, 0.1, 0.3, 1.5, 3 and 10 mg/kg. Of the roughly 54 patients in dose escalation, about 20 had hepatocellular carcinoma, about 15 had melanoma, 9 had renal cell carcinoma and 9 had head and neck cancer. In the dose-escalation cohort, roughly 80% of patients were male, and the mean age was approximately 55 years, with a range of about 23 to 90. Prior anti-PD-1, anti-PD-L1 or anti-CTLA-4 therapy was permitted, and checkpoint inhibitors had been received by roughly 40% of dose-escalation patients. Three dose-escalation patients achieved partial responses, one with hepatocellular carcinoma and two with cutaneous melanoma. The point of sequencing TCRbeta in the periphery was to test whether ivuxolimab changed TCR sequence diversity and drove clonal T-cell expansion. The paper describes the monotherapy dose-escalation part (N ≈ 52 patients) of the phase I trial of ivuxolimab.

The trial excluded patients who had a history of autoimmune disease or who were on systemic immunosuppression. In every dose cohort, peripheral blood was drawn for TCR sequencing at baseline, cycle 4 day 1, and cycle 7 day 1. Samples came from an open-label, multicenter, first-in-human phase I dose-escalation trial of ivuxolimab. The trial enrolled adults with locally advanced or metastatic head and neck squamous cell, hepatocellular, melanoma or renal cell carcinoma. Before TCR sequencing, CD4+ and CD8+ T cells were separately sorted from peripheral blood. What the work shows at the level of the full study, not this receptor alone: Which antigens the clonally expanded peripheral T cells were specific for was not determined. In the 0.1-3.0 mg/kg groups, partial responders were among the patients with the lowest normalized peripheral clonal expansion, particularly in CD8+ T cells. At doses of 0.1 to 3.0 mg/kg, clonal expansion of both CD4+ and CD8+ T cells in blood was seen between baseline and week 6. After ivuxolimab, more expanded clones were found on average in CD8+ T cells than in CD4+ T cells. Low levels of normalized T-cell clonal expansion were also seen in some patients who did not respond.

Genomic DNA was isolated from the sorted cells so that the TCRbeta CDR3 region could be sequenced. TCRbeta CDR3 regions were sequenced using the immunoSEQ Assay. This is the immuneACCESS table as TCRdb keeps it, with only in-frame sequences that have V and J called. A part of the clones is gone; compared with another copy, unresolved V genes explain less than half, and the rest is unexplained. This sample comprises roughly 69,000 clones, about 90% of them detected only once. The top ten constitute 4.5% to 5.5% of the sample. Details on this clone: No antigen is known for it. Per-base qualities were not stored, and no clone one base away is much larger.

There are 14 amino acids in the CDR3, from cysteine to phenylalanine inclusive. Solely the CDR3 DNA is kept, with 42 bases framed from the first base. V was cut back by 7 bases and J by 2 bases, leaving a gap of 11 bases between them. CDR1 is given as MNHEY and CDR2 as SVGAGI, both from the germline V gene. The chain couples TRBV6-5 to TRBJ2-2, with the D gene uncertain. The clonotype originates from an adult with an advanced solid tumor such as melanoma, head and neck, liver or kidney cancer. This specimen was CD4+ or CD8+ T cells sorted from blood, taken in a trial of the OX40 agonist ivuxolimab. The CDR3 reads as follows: CASTHGPNTGELFF. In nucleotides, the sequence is TGTGCCAGCACCCACGGGCCTAACACCGGGGAGCTGTTTTTT.